This T cell receptor (beta chain) was recovered during a study of blood T cell repertoires in COVID-19. Across the whole study: Nucleic acid was either cDNA or gDNA, and it came from T cells, B-cell-depleted T cells, or PBMCs.

With 3 bases removed from V and 1 base from J, the gap between germline ends came to 8 bases. Germline V CDR1 and CDR2: SGHTA, FQGNSA. The CDR3 spans 14 residues. As handled by the study authors: From reference gene primer amplification, estimates of nucleated cell counts were derived. Generated by immunoSEQ multiplex PCR, the TCRdb table keeps only in-frame clones and is missing some. V and J calls and clone size are given by that table; D and trimming were obtained from the DNA. The data show 150,000 to 200,000 clones, with approximately 90% seen just once and 4% to 5.5% held by the top ten. The genes are TRBV7-2 and TRBJ2-3, with a weak D call TRBD1 (5 bases). The material sequenced was peripheral blood. The source is a human donor in a cohort sampled during active COVID-19. The CDR3 DNA reads TGTGCCAGCAGCTTCACGACAGGCACAGATACGCAGTATTTT. This gives the protein CASSFTTGTDTQYF. The variable domain in full, with the rest retrieved from reference TRBV7-2 and TRBJ2-3, is GAGVSQSPSNKVTEKGKDVELRCDPISGHTALYWYRQSLGQGLEFLIYFQGNSAPDKSGLPSDRFSAERTGGSVSTLTIQRTQQEDSAVYLCASSFTTGTDTQYFGPGTRLTVL.